This T cell receptor (beta chain) was sequenced in a study of T cell changes during pregnancy in multiple sclerosis. Trimming removed 5 bases at V and 7 bases at J, with 12 bases between. The germline V gene encodes CDR1 SGHTA and CDR2 FQGTGA. The length of the CDR3 is 13 residues. Profiled with immunoSEQ multiplex PCR; TCRdb holds only in-frame clones, not every one. The table includes roughly 88,000 clones, 92% detected once. The sample was peripheral blood, taken in the first trimester of pregnancy. This sequence joins TRBV7-3 and TRBJ2-1; D is possibly TRBD2 (6 bases). This sequence originates from a female donor with multiple sclerosis, enrolled in a pregnancy study. CDR3 amino acids: CASSLGAGNEQFF. CDR3 bases: TGTGCCAGCAGCCTAGGGGCGGGAAATGAGCAGTTCTTC.